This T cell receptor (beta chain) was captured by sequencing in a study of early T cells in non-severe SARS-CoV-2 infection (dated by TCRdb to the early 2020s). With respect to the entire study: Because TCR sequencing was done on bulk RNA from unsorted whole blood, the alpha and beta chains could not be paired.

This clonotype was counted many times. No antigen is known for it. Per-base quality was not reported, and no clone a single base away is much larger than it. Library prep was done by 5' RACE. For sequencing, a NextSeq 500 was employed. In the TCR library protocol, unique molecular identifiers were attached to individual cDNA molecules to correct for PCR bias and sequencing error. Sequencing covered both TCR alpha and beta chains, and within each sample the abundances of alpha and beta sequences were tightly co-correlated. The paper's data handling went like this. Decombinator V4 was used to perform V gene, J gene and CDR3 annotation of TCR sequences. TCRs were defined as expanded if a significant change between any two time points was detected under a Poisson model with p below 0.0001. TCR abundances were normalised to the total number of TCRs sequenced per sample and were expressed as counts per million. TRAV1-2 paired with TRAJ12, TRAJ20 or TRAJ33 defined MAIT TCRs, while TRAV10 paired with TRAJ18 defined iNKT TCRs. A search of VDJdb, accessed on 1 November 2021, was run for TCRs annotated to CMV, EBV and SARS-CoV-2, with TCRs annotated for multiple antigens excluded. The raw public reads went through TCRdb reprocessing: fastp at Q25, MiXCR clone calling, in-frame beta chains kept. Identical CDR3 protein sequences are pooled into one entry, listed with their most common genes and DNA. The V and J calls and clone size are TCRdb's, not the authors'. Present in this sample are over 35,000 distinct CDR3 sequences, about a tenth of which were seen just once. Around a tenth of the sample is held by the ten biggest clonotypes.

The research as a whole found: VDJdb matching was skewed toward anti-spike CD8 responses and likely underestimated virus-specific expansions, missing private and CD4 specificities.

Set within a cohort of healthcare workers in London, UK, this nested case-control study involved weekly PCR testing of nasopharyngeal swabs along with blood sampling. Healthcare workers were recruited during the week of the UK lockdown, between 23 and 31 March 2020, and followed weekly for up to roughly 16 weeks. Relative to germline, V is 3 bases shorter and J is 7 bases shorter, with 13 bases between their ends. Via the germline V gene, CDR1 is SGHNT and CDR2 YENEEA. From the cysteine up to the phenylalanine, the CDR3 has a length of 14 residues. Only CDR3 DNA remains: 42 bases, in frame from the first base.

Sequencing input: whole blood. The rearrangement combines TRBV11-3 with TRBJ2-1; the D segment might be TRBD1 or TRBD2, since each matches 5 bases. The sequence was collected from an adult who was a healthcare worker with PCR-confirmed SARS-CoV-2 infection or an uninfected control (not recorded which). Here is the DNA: TGTGCCAGCAGCTTGGGGGATTCGGGGAATGAGCAGTTCTTC. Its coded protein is CASSLGDSGNEQFF. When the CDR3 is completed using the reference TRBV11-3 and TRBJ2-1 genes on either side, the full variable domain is EAGVVQSPRYKIIEKKQPVAFWCNPISGHNTLYWYLQNLGQGPELLIRYENEEAVDDSQLPKDRFSAERLKGVDSTLKIQPAELGDSAVYLCASSLGDSGNEQFFGPGTRLTVL.